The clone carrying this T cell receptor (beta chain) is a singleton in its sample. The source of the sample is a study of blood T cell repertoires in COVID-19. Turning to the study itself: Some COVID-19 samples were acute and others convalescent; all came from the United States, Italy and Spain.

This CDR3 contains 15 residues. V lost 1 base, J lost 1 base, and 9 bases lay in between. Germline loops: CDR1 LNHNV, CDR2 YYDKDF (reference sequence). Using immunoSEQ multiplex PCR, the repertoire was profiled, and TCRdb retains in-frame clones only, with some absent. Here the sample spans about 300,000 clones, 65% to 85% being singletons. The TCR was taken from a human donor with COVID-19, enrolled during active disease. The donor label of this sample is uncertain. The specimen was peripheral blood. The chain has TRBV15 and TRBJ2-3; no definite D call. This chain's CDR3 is CATSRGRPRTDTQYF. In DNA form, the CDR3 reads TGTGCCACCAGCAGAGGCAGGCCACGCACAGATACGCAGTATTTT.